The rows below give T cell receptor beta chains drawn from one sample of a study of blood T cells in healthy people across ages. TCRdb re-called the 5' RACE reads with MiXCR, one entry per CDR3 protein. The data contain about 800,000 distinct CDR3 sequences, more than 20% of them singletons. The same data also went into a second study, on T cells of mothers and their children.

The sample consisted of blood. The origin of the receptors is a boy between 5 and 17 years old in good health. CDR3s include the opening cysteine and the closing phenylalanine or tryptophan. Fields, in order: J gene, D gene, CDR3 length, clone size, V gene, CDR3 DNA, CDR3 protein. The D gene is left open where the match is weak. Clone size appears in some rows only: once, few, many, or a class for an expanded clone.

j_gene: TRBJ2-5
d_gene: TRBD2
len: 15
abundance: .
v_gene: TRBV29-1
CDR3nt: TGCAGCGTCTTACTAGCGGGGGATACAAGGGAGACCCAGTACTTC
CDR3aa: CSVLLAGDTRETQYF

j_gene: TRBJ2-3
d_gene: .
len: 14
abundance: .
v_gene: TRBV28
CDR3nt: TGTGCCAGCAGTTTATATGGCCTCACAGATACGCAGTATTTT
CDR3aa: CASSLYGLTDTQYF

j_gene: TRBJ1-5
d_gene: .
len: 16
abundance: few
v_gene: TRBV9
CDR3nt: TGTGCCAGCAGCGCTTCCGCAGCGATCAGCAATCAGCCCCAGCATTTT
CDR3aa: CASSASAAISNQPQHF

j_gene: TRBJ1-2
d_gene: .
len: 12
abundance: few
v_gene: TRBV6-1
CDR3nt: TGTGCCAGCAGATCAGGGATTTATGGCTACACCTTC
CDR3aa: CASRSGIYGYTF

j_gene: TRBJ2-5
d_gene: TRBD1
len: 11
abundance: .
v_gene: TRBV28
CDR3nt: TGTGCCAGCAGCTCCGGACAGGTACAGTACTTC
CDR3aa: CASSSGQVQYF

j_gene: TRBJ2-7
d_gene: .
len: 14
abundance: few
v_gene: TRBV5-1
CDR3nt: TGCGCCAGCAGCACGAGGACGGGCACCTACGAGCAGTACTTC
CDR3aa: CASSTRTGTYEQYF

j_gene: TRBJ2-5
d_gene: TRBD2
len: 18
abundance: few
v_gene: TRBV5-1
CDR3nt: TGCGCCAGCAGCTTGGCACTAGCGGGAGTAGGGAAAAGAGAGACCCAGTACTTC
CDR3aa: CASSLALAGVGKRETQYF

j_gene: TRBJ1-5
d_gene: .
len: 13
abundance: .
v_gene: TRBV6-5
CDR3nt: TGTGCCAGCACTGACAGGAGAGATCAGCCCCAGCATTTT
CDR3aa: CASTDRRDQPQHF

j_gene: TRBJ2-7
d_gene: TRBD1
len: 14
abundance: .
v_gene: TRBV5-1
CDR3nt: TGCGCCAGCAGCGGACAGGGGGCTACCTACGAGCAGTACTTC
CDR3aa: CASSGQGATYEQYF

j_gene: TRBJ2-7
d_gene: TRBD1
len: 15
abundance: many
v_gene: TRBV5-1
CDR3nt: TGTGCCAGCAGCTCGACAGGGGGAAGCTCCTACGAGCAGTACTTC
CDR3aa: CASSSTGGSSYEQYF

j_gene: TRBJ2-5
d_gene: .
len: 14
abundance: few
v_gene: TRBV15
CDR3nt: TGTGCCACCGGCGGGGGCAGGATAGAAGAGACCCAGTACTTC
CDR3aa: CATGGGRIEETQYF

j_gene: TRBJ2-6
d_gene: TRBD2
len: 19
abundance: once
v_gene: TRBV9
CDR3nt: TGTGCCAGCAGCGTAGCTGCGACTAGCGGGAACTCTGGGGCCAACGTCCTGACTTTC
CDR3aa: CASSVAATSGNSGANVLTF

j_gene: TRBJ2-2
d_gene: .
len: 13
abundance: many
v_gene: TRBV7-2
CDR3nt: TGTGCCAGCAGCTTAGCCAGCACCGGGGAGCTGTTTTTT
CDR3aa: CASSLASTGELFF

j_gene: TRBJ2-2
d_gene: .
len: 14
abundance: .
v_gene: TRBV7-9
CDR3nt: TGTGCCATCGATCGTACCTCGATCTCTGGGGAGCTGTTTTTT
CDR3aa: CAIDRTSISGELFF

j_gene: TRBJ2-7
d_gene: .
len: 13
abundance: .
v_gene: TRBV6-2/TRBV6-3
CDR3nt: TGTGCCAGCAGGGGGACAACCTCCTACGAGCAGTACTTC
CDR3aa: CASRGTTSYEQYF

j_gene: TRBJ2-3
d_gene: TRBD1
len: 13
abundance: .
v_gene: TRBV29-1
CDR3nt: TGCAGCGTTGAGCTTCCGGGACAGGGGACCCAGTACTTT
CDR3aa: CSVELPGQGTQYF

j_gene: TRBJ1-1
d_gene: .
len: 15
abundance: .
v_gene: TRBV6-1
CDR3nt: TGTGCCAGCAGTGAAGGAGGGGACCGATTCGCTGAAGCTTTCTTT
CDR3aa: CASSEGGDRFAEAFF

j_gene: TRBJ2-2
d_gene: TRBD2
len: 17
abundance: .
v_gene: TRBV10-3
CDR3nt: TGTGCCATCAGTGAGACGACTAGCGGGTCGAACACCGGGGAGCTGTTTTTT
CDR3aa: CAISETTSGSNTGELFF

j_gene: TRBJ2-5
d_gene: .
len: 12
abundance: few
v_gene: TRBV28
CDR3nt: TGTGCCAGCAGTCCTAGTGTGCAGACCCAGTACTTC
CDR3aa: CASSPSVQTQYF

j_gene: TRBJ2-4
d_gene: TRBD1
len: 15
abundance: .
v_gene: TRBV2
CDR3nt: TGTGCCAGCAAGCCCGGCAGGGGGCAGGTAAACATTCAGTACTTC
CDR3aa: CASKPGRGQVNIQYF

j_gene: TRBJ2-1
d_gene: .
len: 18
abundance: few
v_gene: TRBV10-3
CDR3nt: TGTGCCATCAGTGAGTCGACGCCGCTGACCGGCTCCTACAATGAGCAGTTCTTC
CDR3aa: CAISESTPLTGSYNEQFF

j_gene: TRBJ2-3
d_gene: TRBD1
len: 15
abundance: .
v_gene: TRBV5-1
CDR3nt: TGCGCCAGCAGCGGAAGCGACAGGGACACAGATACGCAGTATTTT
CDR3aa: CASSGSDRDTDTQYF

j_gene: TRBJ2-3
d_gene: TRBD1
len: 14
abundance: .
v_gene: TRBV7-2
CDR3nt: TGTGCCAGCAGCCCCGACAGGGGTATAGATACGCAGTATTTT
CDR3aa: CASSPDRGIDTQYF

j_gene: TRBJ1-1
d_gene: .
len: 14
abundance: .
v_gene: TRBV5-1
CDR3nt: TGCGCCAGCAGCTTAGACAGAGGCCCGATCGGAGCTTTCTTT
CDR3aa: CASSLDRGPIGAFF

j_gene: TRBJ2-2
d_gene: .
len: 13
abundance: .
v_gene: TRBV3-1
CDR3nt: TGTGCCAGCAGCCAACGGTATACCGGGGAGCTGTTTTTT
CDR3aa: CASSQRYTGELFF

j_gene: TRBJ1-4
d_gene: .
len: 12
abundance: .
v_gene: TRBV20-1
CDR3nt: TGCAGTGCCCGGAGACAGGTTGAAAAACTGTTTTTT
CDR3aa: CSARRQVEKLFF

j_gene: TRBJ1-1
d_gene: .
len: 13
abundance: .
v_gene: TRBV4-1
CDR3nt: TGCGCCAGCACCTCACCGGGTGGGACTGAAGCTTTCTTT
CDR3aa: CASTSPGGTEAFF

j_gene: TRBJ1-2
d_gene: .
len: 14
abundance: few
v_gene: TRBV28
CDR3nt: TGTGCCAGCAGTTTATTGGCCCGATCCTATGGCTACACCTTC
CDR3aa: CASSLLARSYGYTF

j_gene: TRBJ2-7
d_gene: .
len: 14
abundance: .
v_gene: TRBV28
CDR3nt: TGTGCCAGCACTTACCCCTACAGGCTCTACGAGCAGTACTTC
CDR3aa: CASTYPYRLYEQYF

j_gene: TRBJ2-4
d_gene: .
len: 13
abundance: .
v_gene: TRBV27
CDR3nt: TGTGCCAGCAGGCAACTAGCCAAAAACATTCAGTACTTC
CDR3aa: CASRQLAKNIQYF

j_gene: TRBJ2-1
d_gene: .
len: 15
abundance: .
v_gene: TRBV20-1
CDR3nt: TGCAGTGCTCTCGGTAGCGGTAGCTCCTACAATGAGCAGTTCTTC
CDR3aa: CSALGSGSSYNEQFF

j_gene: TRBJ2-5
d_gene: .
len: 15
abundance: .
v_gene: TRBV4-3
CDR3nt: TGCGCCAGCAGCCAAGGCTTGGGGCTCGGAGAGACCCAGTACTTC
CDR3aa: CASSQGLGLGETQYF

j_gene: TRBJ2-1
d_gene: .
len: 14
abundance: .
v_gene: TRBV4-1
CDR3nt: TGCGCCAGCACACGGGTAGGGACCTACAATGAGCAGTTCTTC
CDR3aa: CASTRVGTYNEQFF

j_gene: TRBJ1-1
d_gene: .
len: 17
abundance: .
v_gene: TRBV14
CDR3nt: TGTGCCAGCAGCCAAGATGGTCAGGGCGGTTGGAACACTGAAGCTTTCTTT
CDR3aa: CASSQDGQGGWNTEAFF

j_gene: TRBJ1-1
d_gene: .
len: 10
abundance: few
v_gene: TRBV28
CDR3nt: TGTGCCAGCAGTTCTTTTGTAGCTTTCTTT
CDR3aa: CASSSFVAFF

j_gene: TRBJ2-5
d_gene: .
len: 13
abundance: .
v_gene: TRBV5-1
CDR3nt: TGCGCCAGCAGCCCGGGCCCCCGAGAGACCCAGTACTTC
CDR3aa: CASSPGPRETQYF

j_gene: TRBJ2-5
d_gene: TRBD1
len: 14
abundance: .
v_gene: TRBV9
CDR3nt: TGTGCCAGCAGCGGGGGGACAGGGCAAGAGACCCAGTACTTC
CDR3aa: CASSGGTGQETQYF

j_gene: TRBJ2-4
d_gene: TRBD1
len: 16
abundance: few
v_gene: TRBV7-2
CDR3nt: TGTGCCAGCAGTAGGATACCCGGACAGGGGGAGGGCATTCAGTACTTC
CDR3aa: CASSRIPGQGEGIQYF

j_gene: TRBJ2-7
d_gene: TRBD1
len: 16
abundance: few
v_gene: TRBV27
CDR3nt: TGTGCCAGCAGCGCTGATTCCGGGACAGGATTCTACGAGCAGTACTTC
CDR3aa: CASSADSGTGFYEQYF

j_gene: TRBJ2-1
d_gene: .
len: 15
abundance: .
v_gene: TRBV5-1
CDR3nt: TGCGCCAGCAGCTTGTACAGCGGACGGTACAATGAGCAGTTCTTC
CDR3aa: CASSLYSGRYNEQFF

j_gene: TRBJ2-2
d_gene: TRBD1
len: 12
abundance: few
v_gene: TRBV10-3
CDR3nt: TGTGCCATCACAGGGGGCACCGGGGAGTTGTTTTTT
CDR3aa: CAITGGTGELFF

j_gene: TRBJ2-3
d_gene: .
len: 13
abundance: .
v_gene: TRBV6-5
CDR3nt: TGTGCCAGCAGTTACGACAACACAGATACGCAGTATTTT
CDR3aa: CASSYDNTDTQYF

j_gene: TRBJ2-5
d_gene: .
len: 14
abundance: many
v_gene: TRBV7-2
CDR3nt: TGTGCCAGCAGCTTAGCATCGGCTCAAGAGACCCAGTACTTC
CDR3aa: CASSLASAQETQYF

j_gene: TRBJ2-1
d_gene: .
len: 14
abundance: .
v_gene: TRBV20-1
CDR3nt: TGCAGTGCTAACCGGGACCTGGCCTACAATGAGCAGTTCTTC
CDR3aa: CSANRDLAYNEQFF

j_gene: TRBJ2-7
d_gene: .
len: 15
abundance: few
v_gene: TRBV6-2/TRBV6-3
CDR3nt: TGTGCCAGCAGCCAAACACTGCCGAGCTCCTACGAGCAGTACTTC
CDR3aa: CASSQTLPSSYEQYF

j_gene: TRBJ1-5
d_gene: .
len: 15
abundance: .
v_gene: TRBV6-1
CDR3nt: TGTGCCAGCAGTCCGTCAGAAGGAAGCAATCAGCCCCAGCATTTT
CDR3aa: CASSPSEGSNQPQHF

j_gene: TRBJ1-2
d_gene: TRBD1
len: 16
abundance: .
v_gene: TRBV20-1
CDR3nt: TGCAGTCCAAACTCTCCGGGACAGGCCCTTCTTGGAGGCTACACCTTC
CDR3aa: CSPNSPGQALLGGYTF

j_gene: TRBJ2-7
d_gene: .
len: 17
abundance: few
v_gene: TRBV5-1
CDR3nt: TGCGCCAGCAGCCTACGTACCGGGAGCACCAACGGCTACGAGCAGTACTTC
CDR3aa: CASSLRTGSTNGYEQYF

j_gene: TRBJ1-1
d_gene: .
len: 13
abundance: once
v_gene: TRBV29-1
CDR3nt: TGCAGCGTTGAAGTGGGGACGAACACTGAAGCTTTCTTT
CDR3aa: CSVEVGTNTEAFF

j_gene: TRBJ2-5
d_gene: .
len: 14
abundance: few
v_gene: TRBV7-9
CDR3nt: TGTGCCAGCAGCTCCATGGACAGACAAGAGACCCAGTACTTC
CDR3aa: CASSSMDRQETQYF

j_gene: TRBJ2-2
d_gene: .
len: 10
abundance: once
v_gene: TRBV6-2/TRBV6-3
CDR3nt: TGTGCCAGCCAGGACATTAAGCTGTTTTTT
CDR3aa: CASQDIKLFF

j_gene: TRBJ2-3
d_gene: TRBD1
len: 16
abundance: .
v_gene: TRBV6-6
CDR3nt: TGTGCCAGCAGTTACTACAGGGGCGTTAGCACAGATACGCAGTATTTT
CDR3aa: CASSYYRGVSTDTQYF

j_gene: TRBJ1-1
d_gene: .
len: 12
abundance: .
v_gene: TRBV29-1
CDR3nt: TGCAGCGTTGTGCAGGGAGGCCCTGAAGCTTTCTTT
CDR3aa: CSVVQGGPEAFF

j_gene: TRBJ1-4
d_gene: .
len: 12
abundance: few
v_gene: TRBV29-1
CDR3nt: TGCAGCACGGGGGACTCAAATGAAAAACTGTTTTTT
CDR3aa: CSTGDSNEKLFF

j_gene: TRBJ2-3
d_gene: .
len: 12
abundance: .
v_gene: TRBV7-2
CDR3nt: TGTGCCAGCAGCTTAAGCCCCCCCACGCAGTATTTT
CDR3aa: CASSLSPPTQYF

j_gene: TRBJ2-1
d_gene: TRBD2
len: 15
abundance: few
v_gene: TRBV4-3
CDR3nt: TGCGCCAGCAGCCAAGATGCCATGGCGGGGGATGAGCAGTTCTTC
CDR3aa: CASSQDAMAGDEQFF

j_gene: TRBJ1-1
d_gene: TRBD1
len: 16
abundance: few
v_gene: TRBV6-5
CDR3nt: TGTGCCAGCAGAAACTCTTGGGACAGGGTTCTCTCGGAAGCTTTCTTT
CDR3aa: CASRNSWDRVLSEAFF